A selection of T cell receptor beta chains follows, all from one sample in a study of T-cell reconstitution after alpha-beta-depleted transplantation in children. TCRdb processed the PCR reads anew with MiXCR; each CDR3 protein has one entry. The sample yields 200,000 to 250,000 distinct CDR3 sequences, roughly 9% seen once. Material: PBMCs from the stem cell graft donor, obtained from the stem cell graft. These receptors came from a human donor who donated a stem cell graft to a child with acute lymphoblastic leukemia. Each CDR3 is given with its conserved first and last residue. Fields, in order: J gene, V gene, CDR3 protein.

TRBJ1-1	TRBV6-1	CASSPWGAGDTEAFF
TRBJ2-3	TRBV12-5	CASGLGTSTDTQYF
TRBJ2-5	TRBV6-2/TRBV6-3	CASSSFRRGAETQYF
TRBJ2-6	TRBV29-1	CSVEDRRTSGANVLTF
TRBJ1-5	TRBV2	CASGGGNSNQPQHF
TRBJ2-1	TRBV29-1	CSVGKPSNEQFF
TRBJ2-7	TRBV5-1	CASSGGTGLYEQYF
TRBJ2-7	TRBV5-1	CASSLNIGQNYEQYF
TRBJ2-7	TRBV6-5	CASSYLAEQYF
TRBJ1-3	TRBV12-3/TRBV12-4	CASSLLRLGGNTIYF
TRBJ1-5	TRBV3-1	CASSQGEGKGQPQHF
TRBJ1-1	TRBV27	CASSKTGPNTEAFF
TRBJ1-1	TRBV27	CASSLSPGTTEAFF
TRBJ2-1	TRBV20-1	CSAGVGTTLSYNEQFF
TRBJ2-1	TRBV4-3	CASSQRTGPSYNEQFF
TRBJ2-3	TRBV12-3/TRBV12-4	CASSSGTHTDTQYF
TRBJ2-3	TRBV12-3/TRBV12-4	CASSPRQGAHTDTQYF
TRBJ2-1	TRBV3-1	CASSQRGDNEQFF
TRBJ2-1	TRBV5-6	CASSFTGAAYNEQFF
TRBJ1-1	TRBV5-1	CASSSITKNTEAFF
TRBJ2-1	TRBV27	CASSLSGTSVYEQFF
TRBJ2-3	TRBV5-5	CASSRIAGNSDTQYF
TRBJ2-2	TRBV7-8	CASSSRTTGELFF
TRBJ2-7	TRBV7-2	CASSYDRANEQYF
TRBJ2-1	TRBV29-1	CSTTLTGNNEQFF
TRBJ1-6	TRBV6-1	CASSPTGFDSPLHF
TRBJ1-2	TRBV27	CASSPRWDRGPYGYTF
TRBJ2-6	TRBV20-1	CSASTLTGANVLTF
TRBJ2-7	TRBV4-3	CASSRDRESYEQYF
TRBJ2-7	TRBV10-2	CASEASGSYEQYF
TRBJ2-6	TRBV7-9	CASSLGRGARNVLTF
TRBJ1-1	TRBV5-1	CASSLAGTVNTEAFF
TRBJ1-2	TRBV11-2	CASSLGLAGAGYTF
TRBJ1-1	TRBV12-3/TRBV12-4	CASSPRVSAGGWMNTEAFF
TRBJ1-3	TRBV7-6	CASSLASGSGNTIYF
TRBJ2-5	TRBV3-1	CASSQDTRGAWETQYF
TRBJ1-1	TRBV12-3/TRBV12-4	CASSLGSRGRGNTEAFF
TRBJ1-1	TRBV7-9	CASSLAQGGLIGTEAFF
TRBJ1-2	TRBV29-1	CSGENSGGYTF
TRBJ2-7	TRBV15	CATSSGRGSEQYF